This T cell receptor (beta chain) was identified in a study of T cells of healthy individuals. This clonotype was recorded a few times. TCRdb used MiXCR to reprocess the 5' RACE reads, holding one entry per CDR3 protein. The sample has some 100,000 distinct CDR3 sequences, roughly a sixth seen once. Trimming pared 3 bases from V and 4 bases from J, leaving 13 bases between. The CDR3 is 15 residues long. Per germline, CDR1 SNHLY and CDR2 FYNNEI. The chain is built from TRBV2 and TRBJ2-1; D perhaps matches TRBD2 (5 bases). This clonotype was sampled from a human donor in good health. CDR3 protein: CASSERSSPYNEQFF. The DNA of the CDR3 is TGTGCCAGCAGTGAGCGGTCTAGCCCATACAATGAGCAGTTCTTC.